Listed below are T cell receptor beta chains from one sample, sequenced in a study of CD8+CD57+ T cells in acquired aplastic anemia. In TCRdb, the reads were re-called with MiXCR into one record per CDR3 protein. The sample gives some 150,000 distinct CDR3 sequences, around 41% of which show up once; roughly 8.1% is in the top ten. Sequencing used sorted CD4+, CD8+, or CD8+CD57+ T cells (not recorded which) from PBMCs. These receptors originate from a human donor in good health, serving as a control. Both conserved end residues are part of each CDR3. The D gene is left open where the match is weak. Not all rows give a size; the values are once, few, many and, for expanded clones, a class.

.	TRBV24-1	TRBD2	TRBJ2-7	CATSDWTSGYEQYF	TGTGCCACCAGTGATTGGACTAGCGGCTACGAGCAGTACTTC
few	TRBV5-6	TRBD1	TRBJ1-2	CASSLSGQVPGYTF	TGTGCCAGCAGCTTGTCCGGACAGGTACCTGGCTACACCTTC
.	TRBV15	TRBD2	TRBJ2-1	CATSVKRGDGEQFF	TGTGCCACCAGCGTCAAGCGGGGGGACGGTGAGCAGTTCTTC
many	TRBV4-1	.	TRBJ2-3	CASSQGLGLDTQYF	TGCGCCAGCAGCCAAGGGCTGGGATTAGATACGCAGTATTTT
few	TRBV20-1	.	TRBJ1-1	CSARIGGSSTEAFF	TGCAGTGCTAGAATCGGGGGATCTAGCACTGAAGCTTTCTTT
.	TRBV15	TRBD1	TRBJ1-5	CATSQRQGVQPQHF	TGTGCCACCAGTCAGCGACAGGGGGTTCAGCCCCAGCATTTT
.	TRBV29-1	.	TRBJ1-2	CSVSGDLNYGYTF	TGCAGCGTATCAGGGGACCTAAACTATGGCTACACCTTC
.	TRBV28	.	TRBJ2-1	CASSLVSGPYNEQFF	TGTGCCAGCAGTTTAGTTAGCGGTCCCTACAATGAGCAGTTCTTC
many	TRBV12-3/TRBV12-4	.	TRBJ1-1	CASTIGFGTEAFF	TGTGCCAGCACTATCGGGTTCGGAACTGAAGCTTTCTTT
.	TRBV29-1	TRBD2	TRBJ2-5	CSSTSGAGETQYF	TGCAGCTCAACTAGCGGGGCAGGAGAGACCCAGTACTTC
.	TRBV9	.	TRBJ1-4	CASSVGGLKTNEKLFF	TGTGCCAGCAGCGTCGGGGGGCTAAAGACTAATGAAAAACTGTTTTTT
many	TRBV25-1	.	TRBJ2-5	CASSTSRTETQYF	TGTGCCAGCAGTACTAGCAGAACCGAGACCCAGTACTTC
.	TRBV24-1	.	TRBJ2-1	CATSSSYNEQFF	TGTGCCACCAGCTCGAGTTACAATGAGCAGTTCTTC
many	TRBV7-9	.	TRBJ1-2	CASNRAQANYGYTF	TGTGCCAGCAACAGGGCCCAAGCTAACTATGGCTACACCTTC
many	TRBV7-2	TRBD2	TRBJ2-3	CASSDLGGRDDTQYF	TGTGCCAGCAGCGATTTAGGCGGGAGGGACGATACGCAGTATTTT
many	TRBV5-6	TRBD1	TRBJ1-2	CASSRDRAYGYTF	TGTGCCAGCAGCAGGGACAGGGCGTATGGCTACACCTTC
many	TRBV27	TRBD1	TRBJ1-6	CASSSGTGFNSPLHF	TGTGCCAGCAGTTCCGGGACAGGGTTTAATTCACCCCTCCACTTT
.	TRBV11-1	TRBD1	TRBJ1-2	CASSLPPIIDRVKAGYTF	TGTGCCAGCAGTCTCCCCCCCATAATTGACAGGGTAAAGGCTGGCTACACCTTC